The TCR beta chain under discussion was sequenced for a study of blood T cell repertoires in COVID-19. On the study more broadly: Material from acute and convalescent COVID-19 was sourced from the United States, Italy and Spain.

Clinical history as reported by participants underpinned cohort assignment. Germline CDR1 reads MNHEY; CDR2 reads SVGAGI. V lost 4 bases and J 6 bases, leaving 6 bases between the germline ends. This CDR3 is 12 amino acids long. Authors' analysis steps: Reference gene primer amplification in the assay estimated nucleated cell counts. Clones were read by immunoSEQ multiplex PCR, and TCRdb kept only the in-frame ones, dropping some. The DNA was the basis for D and trimming; V, J and clone size are from that table. The repertoire includes some 270,000 clones, about 85% of them detected once, and about 7% sits in the top ten.

Source material: PBMCs or T cells enriched from blood (not recorded which). J is TRBJ2-2 and V is TRBV6-5; D not resolved. This receptor was obtained from a woman between 50 and 59 years old who had been exposed to COVID-19. CDR3 in amino acids: CASSFRPGELFF. The CDR3 nucleotides are TGTGCCAGCAGTTTCAGGCCCGGGGAGCTGTTTTTT.